By proportion, the clone carrying this TCR beta chain is medium-sized. Amplification of TCR beta used genomic DNA extracted from peripheral blood. These data originate in a study of T cell repertoires in aging, cancer and after chemotherapy. The CDR3 has 15 residues. Trimming removed 4 bases from V and 3 bases from J; junction bases left unmatched: 5. The germline V gene has CDR1 KGHDR and CDR2 SFDVKD. TRB rearrangements spanning V, D and J were amplified using mixed TRB-A/B primers. TCRdb analysed the multiplex PCR reads with MiXCR anew, one entry per CDR3 protein. The table lists just over 4,500 distinct CDR3 sequences, around 21% of them singletons.

This TCR derives from a human donor with a blood cancer. The sequenced material came from blood. The chain links TRBV24-1 to TRBJ2-3, with 8 bases that match TRBD2. CDR3 sequence: CATSEPSSGTDTQYF. The DNA of the CDR3 is TGTGCCACCAGTGAACCATCTAGCGGGACAGATACGCAGTATTTT.